This TCR beta chain is drawn from a study of CD4 T cells in relation to SARS-CoV-2 and coronaviruses (TCRdb year 2021). Regarding the study in general: In the ViraFEST assay, PBMCs were cultured with antigen for 10 days, after which TCR beta CDR3s were sequenced to identify clonal expansions specific to the antigen. An HIV-1 Nef peptide pool or a culture without peptide was used as the negative reference condition. Using patient-derived lymphoblastoid cell lines, the shared crossreactive spike epitopes were mapped to their HLA restriction. At the level of individual TCR clonotypes, the study measured memory CD4+ T cell crossreactivity between SARS-CoV-2 spike protein and common cold coronavirus spike proteins. The Adaptive Biotechnologies TCR-sequencing kit was used to sequence samples from a few pre-COVID donors and the naive versus memory experiments, while other data came from Illumina-based sequencing. A different, Illumina-based TCR-beta assay was used to sequence expansion assays from other donors in the study. The paper as a whole reports these results and caveats: Because the crossreactivity analysis focused on spike protein, crossreactivity against other viral proteins was not assessed. In 65% to 70% of donors, memory CD4+ clonotypes turned up that crossrecognized SARS-CoV-2 and at least one common cold coronavirus spike. Significantly weaker SARS-CoV-2-driven expansion was shown by crossreactive clones than by monoreactive clones, consistent with antigenic imprinting. No donor contributed both pre-pandemic and post-infection samples, which limited tracing the source of pre-existing responses. The study was constrained by small numbers of patients and of tested TCRs.

Trimming accounts for 11 bases at V and 3 bases at J, while the number of junction bases matched to no gene is 9. Based on the germline V gene (reference sequence), the CDR1 and CDR2 sequences are SSHAT and FNYEAQ. Including cysteine and phenylalanine, the CDR3 has 14 amino acids. Only the CDR3 region is kept as DNA, spanning 42 bases read in frame from base 1. A word on this clone: The target of this receptor is not known. Base qualities were left out, and no much larger clone turns up one base away.

CD4+ T cells from unexposed donors were collected before the COVID-19 pandemic (2011-2018). Following 10 days of culture, the EasySep CD4+ T cell isolation kit was used to isolate CD4+ T cells. As cell number allowed, CD4+ T cells from unexposed donors were tested for reactivity to SARS-CoV-2 S and N and to four common cold coronavirus spike pools. Each well held 1.5 million to 2.5 million PBMCs cultured in IMDM containing roughly 5% human AB serum and around 10 IU/ml IL-2. Half of the culture medium was replaced with fresh IL-2-containing medium on days 3 and 7. In general, every peptide culture condition was set up in three replicate wells. Leukapheresis product for the unexposed donors was purchased commercially. Ficoll-Paque PLUS gradient centrifugation was used to isolate PBMCs from either whole blood or leukapheresis product. PBMCs were either cryopreserved at -140°C or used fresh in the expansion assay. The QIAamp Micro DNA Kit was used to extract genomic DNA from the CD4+ T cells.

Library generation was performed with the immunoSEQ multiplex PCR assay. Processing in the source paper ran as follows. During preprocessing, nonproductive sequences were discarded, as were any CDR3s that did not begin with C, did not end with F or W, or were shorter than 7 amino acids. Antigen-specific clonotypes were called with the MANAFEST web app on the basis of expansion relative to the reference and to other culture wells. A clone was considered positive if significant expansion relative to the reference culture was observed in 2 of 3 replicate wells at an FDR below 0.05. For a clone to be considered positive, significant expansion relative to all other tandem wells and an odds ratio above 5 were also required. CDR3 homology was quantified as pairwise Levenshtein distance, calculated with the stringdist R package after three terminal residues were trimmed from each end. Imported from immuneACCESS, the table was reduced by TCRdb to in-frame sequences with V and J called. These copies leave out some clones; in studies compared against another copy, an unresolved V gene accounts for under half, and the cause of the remainder is not known. V and J calls plus clone size are reproduced from that table; the DNA served to infer D and trimming. The sample table records approximately 21,000 clones; roughly four fifths of these occur just once. The biggest ten clones account for around 13% of the sample.

The sample consisted of CD4+ T cells from PBMCs, cultured in vitro. The source of this sequence is a human donor in good health. The chain uses TRBV7-7 and TRBJ1-1, with TRBD1 matching 10 junction bases. The CDR3 region reads CASHRGQGYTEAFF. At the DNA level, the sequence is TGTGCCTCCCACCGGGGACAGGGGTACACTGAAGCTTTCTTT.